Below are 8 T cell receptor beta chains sequenced from a single sample in a study of blood T cell repertoires in COVID-19. Data came from immunoSEQ multiplex PCR; TCRdb stores just in-frame clones and leaves some out. Of under 250,000 clones listed, approximately 89% are singletons. Sequenced input: PBMCs or T cells enriched from blood (not recorded which). These receptor sequences come from a middle-aged woman who had been exposed to COVID-19.

The chain has TRBV4-3 and TRBJ2-1; tentative D call: TRBD2 (5 bases). Trimming removed 0 bases at V and 1 base at J, with 13 bases between. The CDR3 is made up of 17 amino acids. Germline CDR1 and CDR2: LGHNA and YSLEER. The CDR3 sequence is CASSQDLWLASYNEQFF. For the CDR3, the DNA is TGCGCCAGCAGCCAAGATCTTTGGCTAGCTTCCTACAATGAGCAGTTCTTC.

The V gene is TRBV6-4, the J gene TRBJ1-3; 8 bases agree with TRBD1. This CDR3 region has 18 residues. J lost 3 bases, V lost 2 bases, and 12 bases had no gene match. The germline CDR1 and CDR2 sequences are MRHNA and SNTAGT. For the CDR3, the DNA is TGTGCCAGCAGTGACGGATTGGACAGGGAGTTTGATGGAAACACCATATATTTT. Protein: CASSDGLDREFDGNTIYF.

Note on this clone: The sample holds other DNA sequences that translate to the same CDR3. This chain links TRBV4-1 with TRBJ1-4, with 8 bases lining up with TRBD1. The trim removed 1 base at V and 2 bases at J, leaving 3 bases unmatched. In germline, CDR1 is MGHRA, CDR2 YSYEKL. This CDR3 comprises 16 residues. The DNA of the CDR3 is TGCGCCAGCAGCCAAGGACAGGGGCCTACTAATGAAAAACTGTTTTTT. It encodes CASSQGQGPTNEKLFF.

V is TRBV30 and J is TRBJ1-4, with 7 bases lining up with TRBD1. The germline V gene encodes CDR1 GTSNPN and CDR2 SVGIG (reference sequence). Germline trimming cut 0 bases from V and 7 bases from J; bases unmatched to any gene: 8. There are 15 residues in the CDR3. CDR3 nucleotides: TGTGCCTGGAGTGTAAAGGTGGGACAGACTGAAAAACTGTTTTTT. The encoded protein is CAWSVKVGQTEKLFF.

The chain has TRBV19 and TRBJ1-2, with 9 bases that match TRBD1. Germline V gene sequence: CDR1 LNHDA, CDR2 SQIVND (reference sequence). V was clipped by 3 bases and J by 7 bases; unmatched bases: 9. The CDR3 is 15 amino acids. The CDR3 DNA reads TGTGCCAGTAGTATTCCGGGACAGGGTATCGGTGGCTACACCTTC. Amino acid sequence: CASSIPGQGIGGYTF.

The V gene is TRBV13, the J gene TRBJ1-1; D possibly corresponds to TRBD1 (5 bases). Per the germline V gene, CDR1 is PRHDT and CDR2 is FYEKMQ (reference sequence). The ends were cut back, 5 bases at V and 6 bases at J, with 22 bases in the middle. The CDR3 contains 16 residues. In DNA, the CDR3 is TGTGCCAGCAGCCGGGAGGTTGCAGGGTTCGGGGCTGAAGCTTTCTTT. Translating it yields CASSREVAGFGAEAFF.

The chain recombines TRBV4-2 with TRBJ2-2; D unresolved. The CDR3 runs to 16 residues. Germline V gives CDR1 LGHNA, CDR2 YNFKEQ. V gave up 11 bases and J gave up 0 bases, with 19 bases separating them. The CDR3 sequence is CAAAQKTPTNTGELFF. The CDR3 DNA sequence: TGTGCCGCCGCTCAGAAGACTCCTACGAACACCGGGGAGCTGTTTTTT.

V gene TRBV5-6 combines with J gene TRBJ1-1; TRBD1 matches at 7 bases. The CDR3 is 14 residues long. V was pared by 4 bases and J by 1 base, with 4 bases of the junction left unmatched. The V gene's germline CDR1 is SGHDT and CDR2 YYEEEE. CDR3 sequence (DNA): TGTGCCAGCAGCATTCAGGGGGAGAACACTGAAGCTTTCTTT. Protein: CASSIQGENTEAFF.